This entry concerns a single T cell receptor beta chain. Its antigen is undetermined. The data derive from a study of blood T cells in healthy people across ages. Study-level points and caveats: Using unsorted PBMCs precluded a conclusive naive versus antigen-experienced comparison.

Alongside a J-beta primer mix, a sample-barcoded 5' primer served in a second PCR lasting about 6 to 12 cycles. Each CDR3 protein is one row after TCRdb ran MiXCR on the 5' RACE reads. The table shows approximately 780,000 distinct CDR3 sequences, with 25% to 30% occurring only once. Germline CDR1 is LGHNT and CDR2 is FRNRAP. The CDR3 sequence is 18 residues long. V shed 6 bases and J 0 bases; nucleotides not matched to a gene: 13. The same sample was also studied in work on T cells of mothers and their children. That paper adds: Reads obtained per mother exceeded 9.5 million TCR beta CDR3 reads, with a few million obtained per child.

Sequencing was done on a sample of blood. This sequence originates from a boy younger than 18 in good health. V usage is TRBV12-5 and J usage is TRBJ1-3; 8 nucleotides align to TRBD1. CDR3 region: CASGKRQGTRPSGNTIYF. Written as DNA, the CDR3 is TGTGCTAGTGGCAAGCGACAGGGGACCCGACCCTCTGGAAACACCATATATTTT.